These 6 T cell receptor beta chains were sequenced from one sample in a study of T cells in Graves' hyperthyroidism and ophthalmopathy. The investigators amplified TCR beta CDR3 regions from RNA transcripts. When the TCR CDR3 underwent first-round RT-PCR, the HTBI primer set was used. One entry per CDR3 protein, called by TCRdb with MiXCR from the multiplex PCR reads. The table has some 510,000 distinct CDR3 sequences, 20% seen once. What was sequenced was blood. All receptors come from a man younger than 35 with Graves' hyperthyroidism.

This clonotype was recorded only once. The rearrangement links TRBV27 to TRBJ2-7; the D gene is possibly TRBD1 (5 bases). The CDR3 extends over 12 amino acids. Germline V CDR1 and CDR2: MNHEY, SMNVEV (reference sequence). V lost 11 bases and J 4 bases, leaving 15 bases between the germline ends. As DNA, the CDR3 is TGTGCCGCCGGCAGGGTGGGTTACGAGCAGTACTTC. It is translated as CAAGRVGYEQYF.

This clonotype showed up just once. This chain connects TRBV29-1 to TRBJ1-1; D is uncertain. CDR3 size: 13 residues. Germline V lookup: CDR1 SQVTM, CDR2 ANQGSEA. V lost 3 bases and J lost 2, with 10 bases in between. The CDR3 DNA is TGCAGCGTTGAGCCCAGTCAAAACACTGAAGCTTTCTTT. Translated, it gives CSVEPSQNTEAFF.

This clonotype was seen at least ten times. The V call is TRBV29-1, the J call TRBJ1-1; D unclear. V lost 0 bases and J 5 bases, leaving 7 bases between the germline ends. CDR1 and CDR2 (germline): SQVTM, ANQGSEA. There are 12 residues in the CDR3. The CDR3 here is CSVEDAGTEAFF. The DNA for the CDR3 is TGCAGCGTTGAAGATGCCGGAACTGAAGCTTTCTTT.

This clonotype was found many times. This chain joins TRBV28 and TRBJ2-7; D is uncertain. The V and J ends lost 7 bases and 3 bases respectively, with 16 bases between them. Germline V CDR1 and CDR2: MDHEN, SYDVKM. The CDR3 is 14 residues long. The CDR3 DNA follows: TGTGCCAGCACCATAGTAGGCAGGAGCTACGAGCAGTACTTC. This codes for CASTIVGRSYEQYF.

Comment on this clonotype: This sequence may be a read error, since a much larger clone differs from it by one base. The chain joins TRBV11-2 to TRBJ2-5, with TRBD1 matching 7 bases. This CDR3 spans 15 amino acids. From germline, CDR1 is SGHAT and CDR2 FQNNGV. For the CDR3, the DNA is TGTGCCAGCAGCGTCAGGGGGTTGGTCTGGGAGACCCAGCACTTC. It specifies CASSVRGLVWETQHF.

This clonotype was recorded at least ten times. This chain links TRBV28 with TRBJ1-1, with D uncertain. The V and J ends lost 1 base and 9 bases respectively, with 9 bases between them. There are 12 residues in the CDR3. Germline CDR1 MDHEN, CDR2 SYDVKM. The CDR3 spells CASSLFSGKAFF. CDR3 nucleotides: TGTGCCAGCAGTTTATTTTCGGGGAAAGCTTTCTTT.